This entry concerns a single T cell receptor beta chain. This receptor's antigen is unknown. Per-base quality was not reported, and no clone a single base away is much larger than it. This sample is part of a study of T-cell reconstitution after alpha-beta-depleted transplantation in children (dated by TCRdb to about 2016). A note on the overall study: The study quantitatively tracked T-cell immune reconstitution after TCRalphabeta/CD19-depleted allogeneic hematopoietic cell transplantation in children using TCR repertoire profiling. Overall study outcomes, separate from this receptor: About two months after transplant, the apparently early recovery of alphabetaT-cell counts reportedly depended on just several hundred clones that had expanded rapidly and came from non-depleted graft cells. The frequencies of hyperexpanded clones fell over the following months, and after one year, T-cell counts and TCRbeta diversity were mostly attributed to newly produced T cells. In some patients, high TCRbeta diversity at day 60 was attributed to recipient T cells and intrathymic progenitors that had survived conditioning.

To prepare the library, PCR was applied. Instrument on record: Illumina HiSeq 2500. TCR library preparation used molecular barcoding, with unique molecular identifiers applied to normalize quantification of the TCRbeta repertoire. Starting from the raw public reads, TCRdb applied fastp trimming at Q25, assembled clones with MiXCR and retained in-frame beta chains. Rows are combined by CDR3 protein, so each entry shows the most common genes and DNA. This sample comprises approximately 82,000 distinct CDR3 sequences, around a sixth of them detected only once. Around half of the sample is taken by the ten largest. According to the study, the label for this sample's treatment or condition signals: allogeneic hematopoietic cell transplantation with graft depleted of TCRalphabeta T cells and CD19 B cells. The children who served as transplant recipients had been given grafts of TCRalphabeta/CD19-depleted allogeneic hematopoietic cells.

The TCR originated in a male patient between 2 and 10 years old who had a stem cell transplant for acute lymphoblastic leukemia, so the T cells may come from the graft donor. Sample: PBMCs, mostly from graft donor cells, taken 360 days after TCRalphabeta/CD19-depleted stem cell transplant.

The base sequence is TGTGCCATCAGGGAGGAGAGCTCCTACAATGAGCAGTTCTTC. Its protein product is CAIREESSYNEQFF. This chain is built from TRBV10-3 and TRBJ2-1, with TRBD2 tentatively as D gene (5 bases match). The germline V gene provides CDR1 ENHRY and CDR2 SYGVKD. The junction carries 9 bases between V and J, which are trimmed by 6 bases and 0 bases respectively. From the cysteine through the phenylalanine, the CDR3 covers 14 amino acids. The entry retains the CDR3 DNA only, 42 bases that are in frame from base 1.